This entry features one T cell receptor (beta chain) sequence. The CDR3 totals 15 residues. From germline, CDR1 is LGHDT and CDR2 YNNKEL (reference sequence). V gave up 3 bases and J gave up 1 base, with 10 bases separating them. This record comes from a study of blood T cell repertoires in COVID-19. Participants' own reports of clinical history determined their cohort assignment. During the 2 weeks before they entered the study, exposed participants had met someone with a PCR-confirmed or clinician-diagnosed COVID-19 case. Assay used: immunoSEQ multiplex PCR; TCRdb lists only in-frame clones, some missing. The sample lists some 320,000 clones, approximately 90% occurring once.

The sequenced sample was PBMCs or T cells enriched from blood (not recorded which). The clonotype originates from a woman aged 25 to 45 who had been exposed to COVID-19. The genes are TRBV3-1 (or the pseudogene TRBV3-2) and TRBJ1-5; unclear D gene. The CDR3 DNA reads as TGTGCCAGCAGCCATGGCAGGTACAGCAATCAGCCCCAGCATTTT. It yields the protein CASSHGRYSNQPQHF.